Shown below are 7 T cell receptor beta chains from a single sample sequenced in a study of cytomegalovirus exposure and HLA in healthy donors. The PCR contained 60 Vbeta and 13 Jbeta primers. Sequencing was performed with immunoSEQ multiplex PCR; in TCRdb, only in-frame clones are kept and a portion is missing. The sample carries about 140,000 clones, around 80% recorded once. Material: PBMCs. The receptors shown here come from a woman between 55 and 75 years old in good health and CMV-seropositive.

The chain is built from TRBV11-3 and TRBJ2-3; possibly TRBD2 for D (5 bases). Germline assignment: CDR1 SGHNT and CDR2 YENEEA. Trimming took off 5 bases at V and 5 bases at J, with 14 bases between the two ends. This CDR3 comprises 14 residues. CDR3 loop: CASSGLMLGDTQYF. CDR3 nucleotides: TGTGCCAGCAGCGGACTTATGTTGGGAGATACGCAGTATTTT. Full variable domain (missing parts from reference TRBV11-3 and TRBJ2-3): EAGVVQSPRYKIIEKKQPVAFWCNPISGHNTLYWYLQNLGQGPELLIRYENEEAVDDSQLPKDRFSAERLKGVDSTLKIQPAELGDSAVYLCASSGLMLGDTQYFGPGTRLTVL.

The chain employs TRBV7-3 and TRBJ2-1; D is unclear. This CDR3 has 15 residues. V shed 1 base and J shed 3 bases, with 10 bases lying between them. The germline CDR1 and CDR2 sequences are SGHTA and FQGTGA. The DNA for the CDR3 is TGTGCCAGCAGCTTAAGATCGTCGAGCTACAATGAGCAGTTCTTC. Protein product: CASSLRSSSYNEQFF.

V usage is TRBV7-3 and J usage is TRBJ1-1, with D hard to call. Germline lookup yields CDR1 SGHTA and CDR2 FQGTGA. Deletions cut 5 bases from V and 0 bases from J, with 13 bases between. The CDR3 consists of 15 residues. The CDR3 reads CASSPGAGMNTEAFF. Here the CDR3 DNA reads TGTGCCAGCAGCCCTGGCGCGGGTATGAACACTGAAGCTTTCTTT.

This chain connects TRBV2 to TRBJ1-3; unclear D gene. CDR3 length: 13 amino acids. V shed 3 bases and J shed 0 bases, with 3 bases lying between them. Germline-derived CDR1 and CDR2 are SNHLY and FYNNEI. The CDR3 is CASSDNSGNTIYF. Here the CDR3 DNA reads TGTGCCAGCAGTGACAACTCTGGAAACACCATATATTTT. Filled out from reference TRBV2 and TRBJ1-3, the complete variable domain reads EPEVTQTPSHQVTQMGQEVILRCVPISNHLYFYWYRQILGQKVEFLVSFYNNEISEKSEIFDDQFSVERPDGSNFTLKIRSTKLEDSAMYFCASSDNSGNTIYFGEGSWLTVV.

The chain carries TRBV7-3 and TRBJ2-2; 8 bases align to TRBD2. Germline CDR1 SGHTA, CDR2 FQGTGA. J gave up 0 bases and V 5 bases, and 8 bases lay outside the gene matches. The CDR3 has 17 residues. This CDR3 is CASSRTAGVTNTGELFF. The CDR3 nucleotides read TGTGCCAGCAGCCGGACAGCGGGAGTAACGAACACCGGGGAGCTGTTTTTT.

This clone was observed a single time. This sequence joins TRBV10-1 and TRBJ1-5; D remains ambiguous. V lost 3 bases to trimming and J lost 4 bases, with 10 bases between them. Germline V gene sequence: CDR1 WNHNN, CDR2 SYGVQD (reference sequence). The CDR3 covers 14 residues. CDR3 loop: CASSEAPMNQPQHF. The CDR3 nucleotides are TGCGCCAGCAGTGAAGCCCCAATGAATCAGCCCCAGCATTTT.

The J gene is TRBJ2-7, the V gene TRBV30, with 7 bases identical to TRBD1. The CDR3 spans 15 residues. The V and J ends lost 3 bases and 2 bases, in that order; junction bases with no gene match: 10. Germline CDR1 and CDR2: GTSNPN and SVGIG (reference sequence). The DNA for the CDR3 is TGTGCCTGGAGGAGAGGGAGACAGGGAACCTACGAGCAGTACTTC. Its protein is CAWRRGRQGTYEQYF. Full variable domain (remainder filled in from reference TRBV30 and TRBJ2-7): SQTIHQWPATLVQPVGSPLSLECTVEGTSNPNLYWYRQAAGRGLQLLFYSVGIGQISSEVPQNLSASRPQDRQFILSSKKLLLSDSGFYLCAWRRGRQGTYEQYFGPGTRLTVT.